Here is one T cell receptor (beta chain) with its context. Antigen: not known. The data derive from a study of identifying expanded T cells in peripheral blood. Collection occurred without any documented infections or immune events in donors. Broader study findings: Across healthy donors, higher total template counts meant significantly greater approximately 2-week count variance. Over approximately two and four weeks, about 15 and 19 clones changed, versus roughly 1.2 between replicates.

This CDR3 spans 14 amino acids. The V end lost 2 bases, the J end lost 5 bases, and 12 bases lay between the germline ends. Germline V gives CDR1 MDHEN, CDR2 SYDVKM. Sequenced by immunoSEQ multiplex PCR; TCRdb stores in-frame clones only, minus some. The data hold about 130,000 clones, with 75% to 90% observed a single time. This TCR derives from a person aged 18 to 75 in good health. V usage is TRBV28 and J usage is TRBJ1-2; unclear D gene. Sequenced material: blood. The CDR3 loop reads CASSLRTLTYGYTF. Written as DNA, the CDR3 is TGTGCCAGCAGTTTAAGAACCCTAACGTATGGCTACACCTTC.